The clone carrying this TCR beta chain was counted once. Its antigen is not identified. The sample comes from a study of circulating and synovial CD4+ cells in juvenile arthritis. Points from the study as a whole: T cell genome counts differed by at least an order of magnitude between CPL and CD4 samples. These repertoires were less diverse than bulk blood CD4 repertoires.

Germline CDR1 SGDLS, CDR2 YYNGEE. V lost 0 bases, J lost 7 bases, and 22 bases stayed unmatched. The CDR3 sequence is 20 residues long. Sequenced by immunoSEQ multiplex PCR; TCRdb stores in-frame clones only, minus some. The sample holds about 16,000 clones, about 90% seen once. The chain couples TRBV9 to TRBJ2-5, with 9 bases that match TRBD1. The sequence was collected from a human donor with juvenile idiopathic arthritis. Sequenced input: CD4+ T cells from blood. The CDR3 loop reads CASSVGLPTGGADIQGTQYF. CDR3 bases: TGTGCCAGCAGCGTAGGTCTCCCCACAGGGGGCGCGGATATACAGGGGACCCAGTACTTC.